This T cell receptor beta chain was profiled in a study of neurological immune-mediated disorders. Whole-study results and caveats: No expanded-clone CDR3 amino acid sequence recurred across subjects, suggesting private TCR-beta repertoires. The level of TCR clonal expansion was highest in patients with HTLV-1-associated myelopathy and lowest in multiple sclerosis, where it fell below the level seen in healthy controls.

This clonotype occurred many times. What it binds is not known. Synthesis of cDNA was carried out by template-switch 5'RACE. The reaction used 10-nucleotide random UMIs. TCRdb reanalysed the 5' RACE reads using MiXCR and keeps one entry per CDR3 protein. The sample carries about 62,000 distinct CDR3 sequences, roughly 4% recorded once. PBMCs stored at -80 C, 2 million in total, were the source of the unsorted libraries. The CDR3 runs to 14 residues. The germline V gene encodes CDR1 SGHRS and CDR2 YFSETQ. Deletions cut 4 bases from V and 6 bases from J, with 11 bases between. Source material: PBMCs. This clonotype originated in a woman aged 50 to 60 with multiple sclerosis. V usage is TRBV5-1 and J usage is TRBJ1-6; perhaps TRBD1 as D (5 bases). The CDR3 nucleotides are TGCGCCAGCAGCCTCAAAGACAGTAATTCACCCCTCCACTTT. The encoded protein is CASSLKDSNSPLHF.